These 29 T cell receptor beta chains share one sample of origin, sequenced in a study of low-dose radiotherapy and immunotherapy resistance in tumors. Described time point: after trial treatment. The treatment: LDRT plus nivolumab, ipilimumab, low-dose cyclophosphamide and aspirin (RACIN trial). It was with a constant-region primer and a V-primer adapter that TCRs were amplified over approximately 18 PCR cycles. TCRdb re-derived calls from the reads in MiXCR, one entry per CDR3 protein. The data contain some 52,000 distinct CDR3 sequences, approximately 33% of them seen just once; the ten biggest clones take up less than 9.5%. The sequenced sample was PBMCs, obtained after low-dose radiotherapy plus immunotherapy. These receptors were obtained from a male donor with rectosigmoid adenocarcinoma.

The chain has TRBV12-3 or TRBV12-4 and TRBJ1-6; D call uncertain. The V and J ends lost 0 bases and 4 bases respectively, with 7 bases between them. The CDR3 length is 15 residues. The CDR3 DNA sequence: TGTGCCAGCAGTTTAGCTGGCAGATATAATTCACCCCTCCACTTT. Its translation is CASSLAGRYNSPLHF.

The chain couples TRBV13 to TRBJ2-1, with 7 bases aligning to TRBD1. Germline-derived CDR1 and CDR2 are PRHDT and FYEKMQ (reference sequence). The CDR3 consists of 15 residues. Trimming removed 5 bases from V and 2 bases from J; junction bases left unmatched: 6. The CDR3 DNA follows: TGTGCCAGCAGCCCTCCAGGGGGAGCCTACAATGAGCAGTTCTTC. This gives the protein CASSPPGGAYNEQFF.

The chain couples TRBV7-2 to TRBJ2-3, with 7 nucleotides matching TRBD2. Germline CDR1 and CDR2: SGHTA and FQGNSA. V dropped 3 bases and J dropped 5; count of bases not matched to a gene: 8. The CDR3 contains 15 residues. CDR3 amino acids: CASSLEGGRGDTQYF. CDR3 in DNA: TGTGCCAGCAGCTTGGAGGGAGGGCGGGGAGATACGCAGTATTTT.

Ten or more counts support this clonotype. The CDR3 sequence is CASSVGLRITDTQYF. The CDR3 nucleotides read TGTGCCAGCTCGGTGGGTCTTAGAATCACAGATACGCAGTATTTT. The chain has TRBV27 and TRBJ2-3, with D unresolved. CDR1 is MNHEY and CDR2 is SMNVEV in the germline V gene (reference sequence). Trimming cost V 8 bases and J 2 bases, with 17 bases left between them. There are 15 residues in the CDR3.

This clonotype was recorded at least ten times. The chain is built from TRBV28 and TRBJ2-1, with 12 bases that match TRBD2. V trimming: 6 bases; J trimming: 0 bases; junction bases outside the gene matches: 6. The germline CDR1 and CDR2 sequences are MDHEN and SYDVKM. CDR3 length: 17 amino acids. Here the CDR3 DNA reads TGTGCCAGCAGGACTAGCGGGAGCCCCAGCTCCTACAATGAGCAGTTCTTC. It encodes CASRTSGSPSSYNEQFF.

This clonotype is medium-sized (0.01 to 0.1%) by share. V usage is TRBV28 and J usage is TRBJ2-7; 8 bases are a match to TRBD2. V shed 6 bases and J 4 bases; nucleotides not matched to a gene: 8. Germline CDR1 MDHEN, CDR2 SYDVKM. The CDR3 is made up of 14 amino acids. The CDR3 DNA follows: TGTGCCAGCAGCCTATATAGCGGGAAGTACGAGCAGTACTTC. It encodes CASSLYSGKYEQYF.

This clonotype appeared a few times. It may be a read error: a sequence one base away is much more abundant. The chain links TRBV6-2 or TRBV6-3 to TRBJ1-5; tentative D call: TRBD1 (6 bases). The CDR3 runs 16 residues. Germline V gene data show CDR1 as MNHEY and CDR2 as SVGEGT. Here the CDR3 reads CASRYIQGNIDEPQHF. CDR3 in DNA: TGTGCCAGCCGTTACATCCAGGGGAATATCGATGAGCCCCAGCATTTT.

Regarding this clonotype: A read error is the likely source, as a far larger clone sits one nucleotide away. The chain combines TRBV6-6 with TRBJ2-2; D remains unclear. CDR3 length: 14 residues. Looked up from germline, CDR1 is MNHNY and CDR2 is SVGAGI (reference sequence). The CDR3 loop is CARSYFENTGELFF. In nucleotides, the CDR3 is TGTGCCAGAAGTTACTTCGAGAACACCGGGGAGCTGTTTTTT.

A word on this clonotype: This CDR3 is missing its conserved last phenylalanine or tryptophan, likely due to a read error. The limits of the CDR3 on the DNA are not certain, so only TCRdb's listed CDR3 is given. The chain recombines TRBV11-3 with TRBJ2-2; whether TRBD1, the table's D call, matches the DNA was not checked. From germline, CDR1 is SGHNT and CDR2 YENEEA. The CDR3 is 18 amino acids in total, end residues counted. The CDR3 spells CASSLEQGGSANTGELLS.

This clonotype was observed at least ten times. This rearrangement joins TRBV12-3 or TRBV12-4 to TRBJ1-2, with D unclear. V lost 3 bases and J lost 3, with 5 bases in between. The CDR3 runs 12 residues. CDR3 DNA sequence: TGTGCCAGCAGTTTTAGTTACTATGGCTACACCTTC. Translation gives CASSFSYYGYTF.

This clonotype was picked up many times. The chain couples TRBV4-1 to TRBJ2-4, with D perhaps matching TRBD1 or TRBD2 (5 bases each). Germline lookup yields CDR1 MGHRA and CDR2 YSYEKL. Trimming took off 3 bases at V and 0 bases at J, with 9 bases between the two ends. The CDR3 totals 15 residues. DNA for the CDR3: TGCGCCAGCAGCCAGGGGGACCTAGCCAAAAACATTCAGTACTTC. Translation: CASSQGDLAKNIQYF.

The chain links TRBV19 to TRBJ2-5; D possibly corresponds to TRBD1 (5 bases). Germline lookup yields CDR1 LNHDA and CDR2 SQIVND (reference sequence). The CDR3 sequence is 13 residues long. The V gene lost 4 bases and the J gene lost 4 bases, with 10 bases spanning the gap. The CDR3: CASSSRVGETQYF. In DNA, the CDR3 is TGTGCCAGTAGTAGCAGGGTGGGAGAGACCCAGTACTTC.

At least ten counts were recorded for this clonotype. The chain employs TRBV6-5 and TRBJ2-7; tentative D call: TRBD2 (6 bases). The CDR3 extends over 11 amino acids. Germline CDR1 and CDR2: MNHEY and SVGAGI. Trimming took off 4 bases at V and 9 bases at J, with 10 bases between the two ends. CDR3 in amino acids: CASSSGGWQYF. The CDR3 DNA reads TGTGCCAGCAGTTCCGGAGGGTGGCAGTACTTC.

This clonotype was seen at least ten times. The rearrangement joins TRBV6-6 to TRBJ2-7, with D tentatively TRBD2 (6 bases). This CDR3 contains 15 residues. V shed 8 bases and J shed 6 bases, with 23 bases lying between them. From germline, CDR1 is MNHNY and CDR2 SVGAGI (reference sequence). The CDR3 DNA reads TGTGCCAGCCGATACTTTGGTGGAGGGAAGTTCGAGCAGTACTTC. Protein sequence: CASRYFGGGKFEQYF.

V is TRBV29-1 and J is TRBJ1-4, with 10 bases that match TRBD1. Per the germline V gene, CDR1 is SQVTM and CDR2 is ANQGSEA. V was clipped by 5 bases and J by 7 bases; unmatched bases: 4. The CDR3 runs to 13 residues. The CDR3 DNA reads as TGCAGCGTTACGGGACAGGGGCGTGAAAAACTGTTTTTT. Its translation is CSVTGQGREKLFF.

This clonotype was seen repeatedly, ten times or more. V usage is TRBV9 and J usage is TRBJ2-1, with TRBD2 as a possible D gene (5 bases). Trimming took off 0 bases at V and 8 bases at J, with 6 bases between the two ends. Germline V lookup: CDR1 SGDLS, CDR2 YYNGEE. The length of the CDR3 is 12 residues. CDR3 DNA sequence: TGTGCCAGCAGCGTAGAGAGGGATGAGCAGTTCTTC. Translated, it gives CASSVERDEQFF.

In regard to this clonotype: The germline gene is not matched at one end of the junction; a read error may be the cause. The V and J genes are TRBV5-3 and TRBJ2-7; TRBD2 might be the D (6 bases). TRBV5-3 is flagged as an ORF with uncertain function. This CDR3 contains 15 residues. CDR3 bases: TGTGCCAGCAGCTTGGAAGGGCGGGGCCCCTACGAGCAGTACTTC. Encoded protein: CASSLEGRGPYEQYF.

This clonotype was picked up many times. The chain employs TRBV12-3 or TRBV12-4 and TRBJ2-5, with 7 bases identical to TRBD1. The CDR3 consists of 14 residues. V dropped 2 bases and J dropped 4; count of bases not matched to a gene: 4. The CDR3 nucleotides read TGTGCCAGCAGTTTAAGACAGGGCGGAGAGACCCAGTACTTC. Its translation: CASSLRQGGETQYF.

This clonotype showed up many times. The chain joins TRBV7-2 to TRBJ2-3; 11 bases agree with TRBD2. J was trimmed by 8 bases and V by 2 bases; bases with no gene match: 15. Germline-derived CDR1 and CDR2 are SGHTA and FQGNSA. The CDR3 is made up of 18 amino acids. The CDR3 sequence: CASSLPPGLAVRTGTQYF. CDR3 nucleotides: TGTGCCAGCAGCTTACCCCCGGGACTAGCGGTGAGGACTGGTACGCAGTATTTT.

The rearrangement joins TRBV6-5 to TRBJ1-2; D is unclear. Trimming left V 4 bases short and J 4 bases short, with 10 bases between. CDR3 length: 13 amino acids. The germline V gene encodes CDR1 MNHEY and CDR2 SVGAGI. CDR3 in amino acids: CASSSSERYGYTF. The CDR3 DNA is TGTGCCAGCAGTTCTTCTGAGCGCTATGGCTACACCTTC.

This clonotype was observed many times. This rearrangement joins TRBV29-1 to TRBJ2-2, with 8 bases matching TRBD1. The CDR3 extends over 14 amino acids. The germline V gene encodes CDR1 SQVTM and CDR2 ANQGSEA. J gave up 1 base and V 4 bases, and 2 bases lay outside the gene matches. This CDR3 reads CSVGGQVNTGELFF. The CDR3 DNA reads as TGCAGCGTTGGGGGACAGGTGAACACCGGGGAGCTGTTTTTT.

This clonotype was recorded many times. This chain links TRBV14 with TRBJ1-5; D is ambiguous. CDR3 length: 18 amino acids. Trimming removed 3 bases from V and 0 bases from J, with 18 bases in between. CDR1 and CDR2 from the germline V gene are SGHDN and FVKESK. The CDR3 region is CASSHGHRRPYSNQPQHF. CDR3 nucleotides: TGTGCCAGCAGCCATGGGCATAGGAGACCGTATAGCAATCAGCCCCAGCATTTT.

The CDR3 nucleotides are TGTGCCAGCAGCTCCCAAATACCTCGCACTGAAGCTTTCTTT. The encoded protein is CASSSQIPRTEAFF. The chain links TRBV6-8 to TRBJ1-1; no definite D call. With 6 bases removed from V and 4 bases from J, the gap between germline ends came to 15 bases. This CDR3 region has 14 residues. Germline V lookup: CDR1 MNHGY, CDR2 SAAAGT.

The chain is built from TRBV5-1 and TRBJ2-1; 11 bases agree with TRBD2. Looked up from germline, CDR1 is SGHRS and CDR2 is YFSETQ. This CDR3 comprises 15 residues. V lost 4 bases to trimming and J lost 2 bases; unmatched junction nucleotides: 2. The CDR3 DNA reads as TGCGCCAGCAGCACGACTAGCGGGGCCTACAATGAGCAGTTCTTC. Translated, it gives CASSTTSGAYNEQFF.

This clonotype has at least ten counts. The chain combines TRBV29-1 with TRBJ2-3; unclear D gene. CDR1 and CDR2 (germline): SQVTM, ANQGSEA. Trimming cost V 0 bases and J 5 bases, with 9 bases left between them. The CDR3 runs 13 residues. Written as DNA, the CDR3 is TGCAGCGTTGAAGAGGAAGCAGGAGATACGCAGTATTTT. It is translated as CSVEEEAGDTQYF.

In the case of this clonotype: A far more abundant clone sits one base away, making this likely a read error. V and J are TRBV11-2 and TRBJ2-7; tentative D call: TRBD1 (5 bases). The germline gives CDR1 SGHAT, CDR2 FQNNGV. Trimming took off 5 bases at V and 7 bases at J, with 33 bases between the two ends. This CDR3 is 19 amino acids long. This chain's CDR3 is CASSDSRWWRTGSYNEQYF. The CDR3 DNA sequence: TGTGCCAGCAGCGATAGTAGATGGTGGCGCACAGGCTCCTACAATGAGCAGTACTTC.

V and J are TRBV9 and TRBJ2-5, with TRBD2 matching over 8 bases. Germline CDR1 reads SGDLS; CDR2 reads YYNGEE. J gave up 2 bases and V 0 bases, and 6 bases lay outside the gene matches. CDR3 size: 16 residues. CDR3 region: CASSVDSGGRQETQYF. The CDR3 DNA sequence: TGTGCCAGCAGCGTAGACTCGGGAGGGCGGCAAGAGACCCAGTACTTC.

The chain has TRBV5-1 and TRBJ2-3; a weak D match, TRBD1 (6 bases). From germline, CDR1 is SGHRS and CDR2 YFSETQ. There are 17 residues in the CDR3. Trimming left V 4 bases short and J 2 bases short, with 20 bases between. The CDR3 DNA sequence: TGCGCCAGCAGCGCCCACCTTAATTCAGGGGTCACAGATACGCAGTATTTT. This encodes CASSAHLNSGVTDTQYF.

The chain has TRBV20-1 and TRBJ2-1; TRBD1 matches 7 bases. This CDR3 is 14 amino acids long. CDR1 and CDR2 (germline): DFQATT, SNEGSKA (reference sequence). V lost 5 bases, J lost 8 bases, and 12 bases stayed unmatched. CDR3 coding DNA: TGCAGTGCTCGACGACAGGGTAGGCTCGATGAGCAGTTCTTC. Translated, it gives CSARRQGRLDEQFF.